The T cell receptor (beta chain) under discussion was sequenced for a study of CD8 T cells in ankylosing spondylitis. J gave up 14 bases and V 5 bases, and 18 bases lay outside the gene matches. CDR1 is LNHNV, CDR2 YYDKDF, per germline (reference sequence). The CDR3 runs to 15 residues. MiXCR was run by TCRdb on the 5' RACE reads, yielding one entry per CDR3 protein. The data hold a few hundred thousand distinct CDR3 sequences, with over 8.5% observed a single time. This clonotype was detected many times. Sequenced sample: blood, either unsorted or a sorted T cell fraction (not recorded which). This clonotype was obtained from a male donor with ankylosing spondylitis or in good health (not recorded which). This chain uses TRBV15 with TRBJ2-4, with 7 bases aligning to TRBD2. CDR3 DNA sequence: TGTGCCACCAGCTCAGGACTGGGACTAACCTCAAGGAAGTACTTC. Its protein product is CATSSGLGLTSRKYF.